Following are 27 T cell receptor beta chains from one sample sequenced in a study of cytomegalovirus exposure and HLA in healthy donors. Use of 60 Vbeta and 13 Jbeta primers characterized the PCR. Profiling relied on immunoSEQ multiplex PCR, and the TCRdb table lists in-frame clones only, not all of them. The sample contains about 160,000 clones, 87% of which appear only once. The specimen sequenced was PBMCs. These receptor sequences come from a woman in her twenties or thirties in good health and CMV-seronegative.

This clone was recorded only once. The chain employs TRBV15 and TRBJ1-2, with a tentative D call TRBD1 (5 bases). The V and J ends lost 0 bases and 3 bases respectively, with 8 bases between them. CDR3 length: 14 amino acids. The germline V gene has CDR1 LNHNV and CDR2 YYDKDF (reference sequence). The CDR3, as DNA: TGTGCCACCAGCAGAGATCGGGGGTACTATGGCTACACCTTC. It translates to CATSRDRGYYGYTF. The variable domain in full, completed from reference TRBV15 and TRBJ1-2, reads DAMVIQNPRYQVTQFGKPVTLSCSQTLNHNVMYWYQQKSSQAPKLLFHYYDKDFNNEADTPDNFQSRRPNTSFCFLDIRSPGLGDTAMYLCATSRDRGYYGYTFGSGTRLTVV.

The chain links TRBV6-6 to TRBJ2-7, with 9 positions matching TRBD2. V trimming: 10 bases; J trimming: 7 bases; junction bases outside the gene matches: 17. This CDR3 has 15 residues. CDR1 and CDR2 (germline): MNHNY, SVGAGI (reference sequence). The CDR3 protein is CATRRGELAGDEQYF. In nucleotides, the CDR3 is TGTGCCACCAGACGAGGGGAATTAGCGGGAGATGAGCAGTACTTC.

V gene TRBV11-2 combines with J gene TRBJ1-1, with TRBD1 matching over 9 bases. V lost 4 bases and J lost 0; bases outside the gene matches: 6. This CDR3 has 16 amino acids. From germline, CDR1 is SGHAT and CDR2 FQNNGV. The CDR3 region has the DNA TGTGCCAGCAGCTCAGGGACAGGGACCATGAACACTGAAGCTTTCTTT. This sequence encodes CASSSGTGTMNTEAFF.

The chain links TRBV28 to TRBJ1-6; possible D gene TRBD1, 6 bases. Trimming removed 2 bases from V and 10 bases from J, with 18 bases in between. The CDR3 consists of 16 residues. Germline V lookup: CDR1 MDHEN, CDR2 SYDVKM. CDR3 region: CASSLLSRGTQSPLHF. CDR3 in DNA: TGTGCCAGCAGTTTACTCAGCAGGGGCACCCAATCACCCCTCCACTTT.

The chain uses TRBV19 and TRBJ2-7; TRBD1 agrees at 9 bases. CDR1 and CDR2 from the germline V gene are LNHDA and SQIVND (reference sequence). With V trimmed by 4 bases and J by 1 base, 8 bases remained unmatched. There are 16 residues in the CDR3. The CDR3 is CASSKSQGQGSYEQYF. In DNA, the CDR3 is TGTGCCAGTAGTAAATCGCAGGGACAGGGATCCTACGAGCAGTACTTC.

The rearrangement links TRBV5-4 to TRBJ1-6, with 10 bases aligning to TRBD1. The CDR3 loop spans 15 amino acids. Losses at the gene ends were 0 bases for V and 9 bases for J; bases not matched to a gene: 3. Germline CDR1 reads SGHNT; CDR2 reads YYREEE (reference sequence). As DNA, the CDR3 is TGTGCCAGCAGCTTGGGGACAGGGGGTAGTTCACCCCTCCACTTT. This codes for CASSLGTGGSSPLHF.

The chain combines TRBV5-1 with TRBJ2-1; the match to TRBD2 covers 7 bases. The CDR3 runs 16 residues. CDR1 and CDR2 from the germline V gene are SGHRS and YFSETQ. J was trimmed by 3 bases and V by 5 bases; bases with no gene match: 11. Here the CDR3 reads CASRSGAGENYNEQFF. The CDR3, as DNA: TGCGCCAGCAGATCTGGGGCGGGGGAGAACTACAATGAGCAGTTCTTC.

V usage is TRBV6-6 and J usage is TRBJ2-5; D is unclear. The DNA matches TRBJ2-7 better at its end, which makes the J call doubtful. Per germline, CDR1 MNHNY and CDR2 SVGAGI (reference sequence). The CDR3 sequence is 15 residues long. The CDR3 sequence is CASRPATDSSGEQYF. The DNA for the CDR3 is TGTGCCAGCAGACCGGCTACAGATTCCTCCGGCGAGCAGTACTTC.

The CDR3 DNA follows: TGCGCCAGCAGCCAAGGAGGCAGGGGCTTGCTTGGCTACACCTTC. This sequence encodes CASSQGGRGLLGYTF. This chain uses TRBV4-1 with TRBJ1-2; TRBD1 is a possible D gene (6 bases). Germline lookup yields CDR1 MGHRA and CDR2 YSYEKL. There are 15 residues in the CDR3. V was cut by 1 base and J by 7 bases, with 16 bases left in between.

The rearrangement uses TRBV5-1 and TRBJ2-1, with 9 bases that match TRBD2. Germline CDR1 SGHRS, CDR2 YFSETQ. The J segment lost 2 bases and the V segment lost 0 bases, leaving 3 bases of the junction unmatched. This CDR3 is 16 amino acids long. The CDR3 coding sequence is TGCGCCAGCAGCTTGGTACTAGCGGGTCCCTACAATGAGCAGTTCTTC. Translated, it gives CASSLVLAGPYNEQFF.

This sequence joins TRBV7-8 and TRBJ1-4; tentative D call: TRBD1 (6 bases). The CDR3 runs 15 residues. V lost 3 bases to trimming and J lost 8 bases, with 16 bases between them. Germline values: CDR1 SGHVS, CDR2 FQNEAQ. The CDR3 loop is CASSLGGALREKLFF. The CDR3 DNA reads TGTGCCAGCAGCTTGGGGGGGGCACTCCGGGAAAAACTGTTTTTT.

The J gene is TRBJ1-1, the V gene TRBV18; D remains unclear. V dropped 3 bases and J dropped 6 bases, with 14 bases sitting between them. The germline gives CDR1 KGHSH, CDR2 LQKENI. The CDR3 spans 14 residues. CDR3 amino acids: CASSPVSMAPEAFF. The CDR3 bases are TGTGCCAGCTCACCGGTCTCCATGGCCCCTGAAGCTTTCTTT.

The chain combines TRBV7-2 with TRBJ2-6; 9 bases are a match to TRBD1. Unmatched junction bases numbered 6, after V lost 0 bases and J lost 0 bases. The V gene's germline CDR1 is SGHTA and CDR2 FQGNSA. This CDR3 region has 19 residues. Written as DNA, the CDR3 is TGTGCCAGCAGCTTAGCTCCACAGGGGGCAGGCTCTGGGGCCAACGTCCTGACTTTC. It encodes CASSLAPQGAGSGANVLTF.

The V gene is TRBV9, the J gene TRBJ2-5, with 7 nucleotides matching TRBD2. The germline gives CDR1 SGDLS, CDR2 YYNGEE. V was pared by 3 bases and J by 7 bases, with 6 bases of the junction left unmatched. CDR3 length equals 13 residues. The CDR3 region is CASSAPGRGTQYF. CDR3 coding DNA: TGTGCCAGCAGCGCCCCAGGGAGGGGGACCCAGTACTTC.

In this sample, this clone turned up once. V and J are TRBV7-9 and TRBJ1-1; D call uncertain. The CDR3 is 13 amino acids. Trimming removed 1 base at V and 8 bases at J, with 11 bases between. The germline V gene has CDR1 SEHNR and CDR2 FQNEAQ (reference sequence). The CDR3: CASSLGSFYEAFF. CDR3 in DNA: TGTGCCAGCAGCTTAGGCTCCTTCTACGAAGCTTTCTTT.

This chain joins TRBV5-1 and TRBJ2-4; 9 bases map to TRBD1. Losses at the gene ends were 0 bases for V and 3 bases for J; bases not matched to a gene: 10. Per the germline V gene, CDR1 is SGHRS and CDR2 is YFSETQ. CDR3 size: 18 residues. In nucleotides, the CDR3 is TGCGCCAGCAGCTTGGGGGACAGGGTTTTTTCAGTCAAAAACATTCAGTACTTC. Its protein product is CASSLGDRVFSVKNIQYF.

This clone has more than one count but fewer than ten. The chain employs TRBV30 and TRBJ1-4, with TRBD1 matching over 11 bases. The CDR3 is 14 residues long. The V and J ends lost 3 bases and 5 bases, in that order; junction bases with no gene match: 2. Germline loops: CDR1 GTSNPN, CDR2 SVGIG (reference sequence). The CDR3 loop reads CAWRWTGGNEKLFF. For the CDR3, the DNA is TGTGCCTGGAGATGGACAGGGGGCAATGAAAAACTGTTTTTT.

The J gene is TRBJ1-2, the V gene TRBV7-9; the match to TRBD1 covers 7 bases. Germline CDR1 is SEHNR and CDR2 is FQNEAQ (reference sequence). The CDR3 sequence is 14 residues long. The ends lost 5 bases at V and 4 bases at J; junction bases unmatched: 7. The CDR3 DNA sequence: TGTGCCAGCAGCATTACAGGGGACGGCTATGGCTACACCTTC. Translating gives CASSITGDGYGYTF.

The chain employs TRBV7-8 and TRBJ2-7; a possible D gene is TRBD2 (6 bases). Trimming pared 4 bases from V and 6 bases from J, leaving 10 bases between. Per germline, CDR1 SGHVS and CDR2 FQNEAQ. The CDR3 spans 12 residues. The DNA for the CDR3 is TGTGCCAGCAGCTCACTAGCTTCCGAGCAGTACTTC. This codes for CASSSLASEQYF. The whole variable domain, filled in from reference TRBV7-8 and TRBJ2-7, reads GAGVSQSPRYKVAKRGQDVALRCDPISGHVSLFWYQQALGQGPEFLTYFQNEAQLDKSGLPSDRFFAERPEGSVSTLKIQRTQQEDSAVYLCASSSLASEQYFGPGTRLTVT.

This rearrangement joins TRBV4-1 to TRBJ1-1; maybe TRBD1 (6 bases). V was shortened by 1 base and J by 1 base, with 7 bases between the two germline ends. Germline CDR1 and CDR2: MGHRA and YSYEKL. There are 14 residues in the CDR3. The chain's CDR3 is CASSQGGGNTEAFF. The CDR3 nucleotides are TGCGCCAGCAGCCAAGGAGGGGGGAACACTGAAGCTTTCTTT.

This chain uses TRBV6-5 with TRBJ2-7; 7 bases agree with TRBD1. V lost 4 bases, J lost 3 bases, and 6 bases stayed unmatched. Germline values: CDR1 MNHEY, CDR2 SVGAGI. The CDR3 has 14 residues. This CDR3 reads CASSSAGTDYEQYF. CDR3 nucleotide sequence: TGTGCCAGCAGTTCGGCCGGGACAGACTACGAGCAGTACTTC.

The chain has TRBV7-9 and TRBJ2-7; 7 bases map to TRBD2. The V and J ends lost 7 bases and 3 bases, in that order; junction bases with no gene match: 9. The germline V gene has CDR1 SEHNR and CDR2 FQNEAQ (reference sequence). CDR3 length equals 14 residues. The CDR3 sequence is CASTTNSGYYEQYF. Written as DNA, the CDR3 is TGTGCCAGCACTACCAATAGCGGGTACTACGAGCAGTACTTC.

The V call is TRBV19, the J call TRBJ1-1; possibly TRBD1 for D (5 bases). Trimming cost V 3 bases and J 0 bases, with 8 bases left between them. CDR3 length: 14 amino acids. CDR1 is LNHDA and CDR2 is SQIVND in the germline V gene (reference sequence). Written as DNA, the CDR3 is TGTGCCAGTAGTATCACAGGAGTGAACACTGAAGCTTTCTTT. The encoded protein is CASSITGVNTEAFF.

The chain couples TRBV28 to TRBJ2-7; 11 bases line up with TRBD2. With V trimmed by 6 bases and J by 0 bases, 7 bases remained unmatched. This CDR3 has 16 residues. Germline values: CDR1 MDHEN, CDR2 SYDVKM. CDR3 sequence reads: CASRPGLAGTSYEQYF. The CDR3 DNA follows: TGTGCCAGCAGGCCCGGACTAGCGGGTACCTCCTACGAGCAGTACTTC.

The chain recombines TRBV7-9 with TRBJ2-1; a weak D match, TRBD2 (5 bases). Germline CDR1 SEHNR, CDR2 FQNEAQ (reference sequence). Trimming left V 5 bases short and J 1 base short, with 15 bases between. The CDR3 consists of 16 residues. The CDR3: CASSAPWEQSYNEQFF. CDR3 in DNA: TGTGCCAGCAGCGCCCCCTGGGAGCAATCCTACAATGAGCAGTTCTTC. The full variable domain, its missing parts supplied by reference TRBV7-9 and TRBJ2-1, is DTGVSQNPRHKITKRGQNVTFRCDPISEHNRLYWYRQTLGQGPEFLTYFQNEAQLEKSRLLSDRFSAERPKGSFSTLEIQRTEQGDSAMYLCASSAPWEQSYNEQFFGPGTRLTVL.

This chain uses TRBV9 with TRBJ2-7; TRBD1 matches at 8 bases. The CDR3 extends over 15 amino acids. With 3 bases clipped from V and 5 bases from J, the junction kept 10 bases outside the gene matches. The germline gives CDR1 SGDLS, CDR2 YYNGEE. CDR3 residues: CASSAYGTGVHEQYF. The CDR3 DNA reads TGTGCCAGCAGCGCATACGGGACAGGCGTACACGAGCAGTACTTC.

V gene TRBV19 combines with J gene TRBJ1-5, with D uncertain. The CDR3 contains 13 residues. Trimming removed 2 bases from V and 2 bases from J, with 4 bases in between. In germline, CDR1 is LNHDA, CDR2 SQIVND (reference sequence). The CDR3 DNA follows: TGTGCCAGTAGTATATATGGCAATCAGCCCCAGCATTTT. Translating gives CASSIYGNQPQHF.